A single sample is the source of the 16 T cell receptor beta chains below, sequenced in a study of T cell responses to AZD1222 COVID-19 vaccine. Clones were read by immunoSEQ multiplex PCR, and TCRdb kept only the in-frame ones, dropping some. Of 95,000 to 150,000 clones in the sample, around 91% were seen once. Sequenced material: peripheral blood, taken on day 0 of AZD1222 vaccination. The receptor set was obtained from an adult in good health.

The CDR3 loop reads CASSVERGTEAFF. CDR3 coding DNA: TGTGCCAGCAGCGTAGAACGTGGTACCGAAGCTTTCTTT. The chain links TRBV9 to TRBJ1-1, with D uncertain. Germline CDR1 is SGDLS and CDR2 is YYNGEE. The CDR3 contains 13 residues. Trimming removed 0 bases at V and 8 bases at J, with 11 bases between. The entire variable domain, with the rest obtained from reference TRBV9 and TRBJ1-1, is as follows: DSGVTQTPKHLITATGQRVTLRCSPRSGDLSVYWYQQSLDQGLQFLIQYYNGEERAKGNILERFSAQQFPDLHSELNLSSLELGDSALYFCASSVERGTEAFFGQGTRLTVV.

J is TRBJ1-4 and V is TRBV28, with TRBD1 as a possible D gene (5 bases). V gave up 6 bases and J gave up 7 bases, with 33 bases separating them. In germline, CDR1 is MDHEN, CDR2 SYDVKM. The CDR3 totals 20 residues. The CDR3 sequence: CASRPVPVVPQAFSPEKLFF. In DNA, the CDR3 is TGTGCCAGCAGGCCGGTCCCGGTCGTACCACAGGCCTTTTCTCCTGAAAAACTGTTTTTT.

V usage is TRBV9 and J usage is TRBJ1-3; 11 bases are a match to TRBD1. Germline values: CDR1 SGDLS, CDR2 YYNGEE. Unmatched junction bases numbered 14, after V lost 3 bases and J lost 0 bases. CDR3 length equals 20 residues. DNA of the CDR3: TGTGCCAGCAGCGGGTCCGGCGGGACAGGGGGGTTCAGCTCTGGAAACACCATATATTTT. Protein: CASSGSGGTGGFSSGNTIYF. Filled out from reference TRBV9 and TRBJ1-3, the complete variable domain reads DSGVTQTPKHLITATGQRVTLRCSPRSGDLSVYWYQQSLDQGLQFLIQYYNGEERAKGNILERFSAQQFPDLHSELNLSSLELGDSALYFCASSGSGGTGGFSSGNTIYFGEGSWLTVV.

This chain uses TRBV2 with TRBJ2-3; D may correspond to TRBD1 or TRBD2 (6 bases each). Germline CDR1 is SNHLY and CDR2 is FYNNEI. Trimming stripped 4 bases from V and 5 bases from J, with 10 bases between. The CDR3 is 13 amino acids. CDR3 DNA: TGTGCCAGCAGTGCGGGGGCGATAGATACGCAGTATTTT. It is translated as CASSAGAIDTQYF.

This chain's CDR3 is CASSYGRYQPQHF. CDR3 bases: TGTGCCAGCAGTTATGGCAGGTATCAGCCCCAGCATTTT. V gene TRBV6-5 combines with J gene TRBJ1-5, with D hard to call. CDR3 length: 13 amino acids. With 3 bases removed from V and 5 bases from J, the gap between germline ends came to 8 bases. Germline assignment: CDR1 MNHEY and CDR2 SVGAGI.

CDR3 nucleotides: TGTGCCTGGAGTGTAATTCGTCTCCAGGGGGGCACAGATACGCAGTATTTT. Its protein is CAWSVIRLQGGTDTQYF. The chain is built from TRBV30 and TRBJ2-3; 7 positions match TRBD1. Germline loops: CDR1 GTSNPN, CDR2 SVGIG (reference sequence). This CDR3 spans 17 amino acids. Unmatched junction bases numbered 10, after V lost 0 bases and J lost 1 base.

With regard to this clone: Different DNA sequences within this sample yield the same CDR3. V usage is TRBV15 and J usage is TRBJ1-2; 9 nucleotides agree with TRBD1. V shed 3 bases, J shed 5 bases, and the junction held 1 base outside the gene matches. CDR1 LNHNV and CDR2 YYDKDF come from the germline V gene (reference sequence). The CDR3 totals 13 residues. The CDR3 protein is CATSRGTGYGYTF. The CDR3 DNA sequence: TGTGCCACCAGCAGGGGGACAGGGTATGGCTACACCTTC.

This clone occurred a few times. CDR3 coding DNA: TGTGCCAGCAGCCCTTGCGTGGGGACGCCTAATGAAAAACTGTTTTTT. Translating it yields CASSPCVGTPNEKLFF. V and J are TRBV3-1 (or the pseudogene TRBV3-2) and TRBJ1-4; possible D gene TRBD1, 5 bases. This CDR3 contains 16 residues. Trimming stripped 4 bases from V and 3 bases from J, with 15 bases between. Per germline, CDR1 LGHDT and CDR2 YNNKEL (reference sequence).

The chain couples TRBV27 to TRBJ2-3; D remains unclear. Germline V gene lookup returns CDR1 MNHEY and CDR2 SMNVEV (reference sequence). The CDR3 has 12 amino acids. Trimming stripped 6 bases from V and 4 bases from J, with 8 bases between. CDR3 residues: CASSQGADTQYF. In DNA form, the CDR3 reads TGTGCCAGCAGCCAAGGAGCAGATACGCAGTATTTT.

The chain combines TRBV5-4 with TRBJ1-2; TRBD1 is a possible D gene (5 bases). Trimming shortened V by 4 bases and J by 4 bases, and 23 bases separated the two germline ends. The germline V gene has CDR1 SGHNT and CDR2 YYREEE (reference sequence). This CDR3 has 17 amino acids. For the CDR3, the DNA is TGTGCCAGCAGCGGCGGGCCTACAGGCCCCAAAAGCTATGGCTACACCTTC. As protein: CASSGGPTGPKSYGYTF. Variable domain in full (rest from reference TRBV5-4 and TRBJ1-2): ETGVTQSPTHLIKTRGQQVTLRCSSQSGHNTVSWYQQALGQGPQFIFQYYREEENGRGNFPPRFSGLQFPNYSSELNVNALELDDSALYLCASSGGPTGPKSYGYTFGSGTRLTVV.

The chain couples TRBV7-9 to TRBJ2-7; 10 bases match TRBD2. J lost 6 bases, V lost 5 bases, and 13 bases had no gene match. CDR3 size: 16 residues. CDR1 is SEHNR and CDR2 is FQNEAQ in the germline V gene (reference sequence). The CDR3 DNA follows: TGTGCCAGCAGCCGACTAGCGGGCTTTACCAGCTCCGAGCAGTACTTC. This translates into CASSRLAGFTSSEQYF.

This sequence joins TRBV5-5 and TRBJ2-7, with D unclear. This CDR3 spans 15 amino acids. The germline CDR1 and CDR2 sequences are SGHKS and YYEKEE (reference sequence). V lost 4 bases to trimming and J lost 1 base, with 15 bases between them. The CDR3 region has the DNA TGTGCCAGCAGCCTCCTAGGGATTTCTTCCTACGAGCAGTACTTC. This sequence encodes CASSLLGISSYEQYF.

This chain connects TRBV7-3 to TRBJ1-1; 9 positions match TRBD1. Per the germline V gene, CDR1 is SGHTA and CDR2 is FQGTGA. The CDR3 is made up of 15 amino acids. The ends lost 4 bases at V and 0 bases at J; junction bases unmatched: 3. Here the CDR3 DNA reads TGTGCCAGCAGCTCAACAGGGGGCCTGAACACTGAAGCTTTCTTT. Its translation: CASSSTGGLNTEAFF.

The chain links TRBV28 to TRBJ1-5; 7 nucleotides line up with TRBD1. The CDR3 runs to 13 residues. After removal of 6 bases from V and 3 bases from J, the junction contained 2 bases not matched to a gene. Germline V gene sequence: CDR1 MDHEN, CDR2 SYDVKM. The CDR3 is CASRGQVNQPQHF. For the CDR3, the DNA is TGTGCCAGCAGAGGACAGGTCAATCAGCCCCAGCATTTT.

The chain links TRBV7-6 to TRBJ2-2, with TRBD2 identical over 7 bases. This CDR3 comprises 20 residues. The V segment lost 2 bases and the J segment 0 bases; nucleotides outside the gene matches: 15. Per germline, CDR1 SGHVS and CDR2 FNYEAQ. The CDR3 region has the DNA TGTGCCAGCAGCTTAATGGCGGGAGCGGACCTCGGGTCGAACACCGGGGAGCTGTTTTTT. Its protein product is CASSLMAGADLGSNTGELFF.

The chain couples TRBV24-1 to TRBJ1-1; 7 nucleotides match TRBD1. Per germline, CDR1 KGHDR and CDR2 SFDVKD. The V and J ends lost 3 bases and 11 bases, in that order; junction bases with no gene match: 8. The CDR3 totals 13 residues. CDR3 bases: TGTGCCACCAGTGATGAGACAGGGCGTGCGGCTTTCTTT. Translated: CATSDETGRAAFF.